Following are 8 T cell receptor beta chains from one sample sequenced in a study of radiation and T cells in renal cell carcinoma. Time point here: baseline pretreatment blood. The sample's treatment: 15 Gy SBRT to primary tumor, nephrectomy 4 weeks later. Using immunoSEQ multiplex PCR, the repertoire was profiled, and TCRdb retains in-frame clones only, with some absent. The profile shows about 59,000 clones, more than 60% of them singletons. The starting material was blood, obtained from a patient whose treatment included radiotherapy and nephrectomy. These TCRs come from a man between 60 and 70 years old with renal cell carcinoma.

The CDR3 DNA sequence: TGTGCCAGCAGCTGGGCTAGCGGGGGGAATTACGAGCAGTACTTC. Translated: CASSWASGGNYEQYF. J is TRBJ2-7 and V is TRBV13; 11 bases fit TRBD2. The CDR3 runs 15 residues. CDR1 PRHDT and CDR2 FYEKMQ come from the germline V gene (reference sequence). The junction had 6 bases not matched to a gene; V was cut back by 4 bases and J by 4 bases.

In DNA, the CDR3 is TGTGCCAGTAGTATAGATCTATCGGCAGGGAAGGGAGGTGGCTACACCTTC. It codes for CASSIDLSAGKGGGYTF. The chain employs TRBV19 and TRBJ1-2, with D possibly being TRBD1 (5 bases). Germline values: CDR1 LNHDA, CDR2 SQIVND (reference sequence). Trimming removed 0 bases at V and 7 bases at J, with 21 bases between. This CDR3 contains 17 residues.

For the CDR3, the DNA is TGCGCCAGCACCGGGACAGGGGGCAAAGGTAGCAATCAGCCCCAGCATTTT. It encodes CASTGTGGKGSNQPQHF. The V gene is TRBV23-1, the J gene TRBJ1-5; 12 positions match TRBD1. TRBV23-1 is an open reading frame whose function is uncertain. Unmatched junction bases numbered 7, after V lost 7 bases and J lost 0 bases. The CDR3 covers 17 residues.

The V call is TRBV28, the J call TRBJ2-2; D may be TRBD2 (6 bases). CDR3 length equals 12 residues. Germline loops: CDR1 MDHEN, CDR2 SYDVKM. V lost 0 bases to trimming and J lost 13 bases, with 9 bases between them. CDR3 amino acids: CASSLWRGGLFF. The DNA of the CDR3 is TGTGCCAGCAGTTTATGGCGGGGAGGGCTGTTTTTT. Drawing the rest from reference TRBV28 and TRBJ2-2, the complete variable domain is DVKVTQSSRYLVKRTGEKVFLECVQDMDHENMFWYRQDPGLGLRLIYFSYDVKMKEKGDIPEGYSVSREKKERFSLILESASTNQTSMYLCASSLWRGGLFFGEGSRLTVL.

The rearrangement joins TRBV7-6 to TRBJ2-5; D is unclear. Deletions cut 1 base from V and 5 bases from J, with 11 bases between. Germline V gives CDR1 SGHVS, CDR2 FNYEAQ. The CDR3 sequence is 14 residues long. The CDR3 sequence is CASSLGAVRETQYF. The CDR3 DNA sequence: TGTGCCAGCAGCTTAGGGGCGGTCAGGGAGACCCAGTACTTC.

This clone was seen more than once but under ten times. The rearrangement uses TRBV29-1 and TRBJ2-7, with D perhaps TRBD1 (5 bases). Trimming took 6 bases from V and 3 from J, leaving 15 bases between them. This CDR3 has 13 residues. The germline gives CDR1 SQVTM, CDR2 ANQGSEA. The CDR3 is CSVSRGQLYEQYF. For the CDR3, the DNA is TGCAGCGTGAGTCGCGGACAACTCTACGAGCAGTACTTC.

This clone showed up just once. CDR3 sequence reads: CASSLEVDAREYF. In DNA, the CDR3 is TGTGCCAGCAGCTTGGAAGTCGACGCCCGGGAGTACTTC. This chain links TRBV5-6 with TRBJ2-7, with D unresolved. Trimming removed 0 bases from V and 11 bases from J, with 15 bases in between. CDR3 size: 13 residues. The germline CDR1 and CDR2 sequences are SGHDT and YYEEEE.

For the CDR3, the DNA is TGTGCCAGCAGCTTAGATGGGGGGGGGATTCAGCCCCAGCATTTT. Encoded protein: CASSLDGGGIQPQHF. This chain uses TRBV5-4 with TRBJ1-5; D is possibly TRBD1 (5 bases). This CDR3 is 15 amino acids long. Trimming left V 2 bases short and J 6 bases short, with 15 bases between. Germline CDR1 and CDR2: SGHNT and YYREEE (reference sequence). Looking up the rest from reference TRBV5-4 and TRBJ1-5 gives the full variable domain: ETGVTQSPTHLIKTRGQQVTLRCSSQSGHNTVSWYQQALGQGPQFIFQYYREEENGRGNFPPRFSGLQFPNYSSELNVNALELDDSALYLCASSLDGGGIQPQHFGDGTRLSIL.